A single T cell receptor beta chain is shown here with its context. What it binds is not known. TCRdb ran MiXCR on the 5' RACE reads and lists one entry per CDR3 protein. This sample has roughly 470,000 distinct CDR3 sequences, with more than 13% found just once. This sample was included in a study of identical twins. Whole-study findings and limits: Twins' surplus sharing was weaker for beta out-of-frame sequences. While abundant cord blood beta clonotypes carried fewer insertions, memory repertoires showed no such pattern.

There are 14 residues in the CDR3. CDR1 SGHVS and CDR2 FNYEAQ come from the germline V gene. The junction had 5 bases not matched to a gene; V was cut back by 2 bases and J by 5 bases. The same data also contributed to another study, on yellow fever vaccine responses in identical twins.

J is TRBJ1-2 and V is TRBV7-6, with 7 bases aligning to TRBD1. Sequences were obtained from CD4+ T cells sorted from blood. The TCR was taken from a woman between 18 and 30 years old in good health. CDR3 residues: CASSLTPGQYGYTF. The CDR3 nucleotides read TGTGCCAGCAGCTTAACTCCGGGACAGTATGGCTACACCTTC.